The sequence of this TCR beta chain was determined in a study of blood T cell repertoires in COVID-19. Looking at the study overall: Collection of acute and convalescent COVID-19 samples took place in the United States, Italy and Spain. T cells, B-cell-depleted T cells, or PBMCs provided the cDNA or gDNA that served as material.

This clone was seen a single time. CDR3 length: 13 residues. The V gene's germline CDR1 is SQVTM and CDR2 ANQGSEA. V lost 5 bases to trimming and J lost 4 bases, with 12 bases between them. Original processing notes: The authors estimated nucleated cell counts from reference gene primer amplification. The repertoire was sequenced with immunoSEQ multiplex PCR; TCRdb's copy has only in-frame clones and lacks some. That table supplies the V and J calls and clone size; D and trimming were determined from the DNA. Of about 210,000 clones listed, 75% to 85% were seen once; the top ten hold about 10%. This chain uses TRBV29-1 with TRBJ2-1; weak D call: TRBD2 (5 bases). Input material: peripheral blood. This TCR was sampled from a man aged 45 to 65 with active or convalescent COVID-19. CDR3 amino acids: CSVRGIGYNEQFF. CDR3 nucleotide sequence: TGCAGCGTTAGAGGGATAGGATACAATGAGCAGTTCTTC.